This T cell receptor beta chain was profiled in a study of blood T cell repertoires in COVID-19. Turning to the study itself: COVID-19 samples, acute and convalescent, were from the United States, Italy and Spain. Nucleic acid was either cDNA or gDNA, and it came from T cells, B-cell-depleted T cells, or PBMCs.

Libraries were prepared by immunoSEQ multiplex PCR; TCRdb keeps only in-frame clonotypes and omits some of them. The sample includes over 400,000 clones, about 89% seen only once; the top ten take around 7.8%. The CDR3 covers 15 residues. Germline assignment: CDR1 GTSNPN and CDR2 SVGIG (reference sequence). Unmatched junction bases numbered 13, after V lost 2 bases and J lost 10 bases. One Seattle source followed patients from active infection through their disease course. This TCR was sampled from a woman in her forties or fifties with COVID-19, enrolled during active disease. The V call is TRBV30, the J call TRBJ1-4, with 7 bases lining up with TRBD1. The sequencing input was peripheral blood. The CDR3 region is CAWSPSTGLYGKLFF. CDR3 in DNA: TGTGCCTGGAGTCCATCGACAGGGTTATATGGAAAACTGTTTTTT.